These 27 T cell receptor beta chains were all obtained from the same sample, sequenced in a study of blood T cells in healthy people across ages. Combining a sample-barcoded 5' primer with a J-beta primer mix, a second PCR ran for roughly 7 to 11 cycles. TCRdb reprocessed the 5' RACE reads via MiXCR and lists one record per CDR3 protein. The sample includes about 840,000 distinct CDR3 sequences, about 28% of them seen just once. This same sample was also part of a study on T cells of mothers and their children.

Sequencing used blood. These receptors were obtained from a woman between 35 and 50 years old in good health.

CDR3 bases: TGTGCCAGCAGCCTCACCGGGACGGTAAACAATGAGCAGTTCTTC. Residues: CASSLTGTVNNEQFF. The chain couples TRBV7-9 to TRBJ2-1, with D perhaps given as TRBD1 or TRBD2 (5 bases each). Germline V CDR1 and CDR2: SEHNR, FQNEAQ (reference sequence). Trimming shortened V by 5 bases and J by 5 bases, and 16 bases separated the two germline ends. This CDR3 contains 15 residues.

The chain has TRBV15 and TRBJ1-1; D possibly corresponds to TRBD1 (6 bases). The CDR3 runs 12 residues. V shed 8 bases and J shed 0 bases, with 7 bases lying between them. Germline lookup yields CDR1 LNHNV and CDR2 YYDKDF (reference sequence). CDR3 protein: CATQGMNTEAFF. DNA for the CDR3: TGTGCCACCCAGGGGATGAACACTGAAGCTTTCTTT.

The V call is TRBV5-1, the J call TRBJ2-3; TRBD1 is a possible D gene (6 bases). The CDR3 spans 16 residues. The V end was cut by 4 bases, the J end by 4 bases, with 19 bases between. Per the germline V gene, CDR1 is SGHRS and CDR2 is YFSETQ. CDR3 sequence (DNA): TGCGCCAGCAGCCCCAGGGGATATCGGTTATCAGATACGCAGTATTTT. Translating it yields CASSPRGYRLSDTQYF.

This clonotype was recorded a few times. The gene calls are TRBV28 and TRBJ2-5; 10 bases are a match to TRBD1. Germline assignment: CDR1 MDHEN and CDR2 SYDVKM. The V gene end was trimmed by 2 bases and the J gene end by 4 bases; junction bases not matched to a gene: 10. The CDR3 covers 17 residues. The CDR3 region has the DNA TGTGCCAGCAGTTTACGGACAGGGGGGGCAATGGGAGAGACCCAGTACTTC. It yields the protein CASSLRTGGAMGETQYF.

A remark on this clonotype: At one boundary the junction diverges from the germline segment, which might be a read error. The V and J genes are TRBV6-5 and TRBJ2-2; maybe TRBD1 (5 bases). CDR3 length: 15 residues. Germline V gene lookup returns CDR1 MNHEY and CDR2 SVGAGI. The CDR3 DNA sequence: TGTACCAGCAGCCAGGGCGCCCCGAACACCGGGGAGCTGTTTTTT. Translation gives CTSSQGAPNTGELFF.

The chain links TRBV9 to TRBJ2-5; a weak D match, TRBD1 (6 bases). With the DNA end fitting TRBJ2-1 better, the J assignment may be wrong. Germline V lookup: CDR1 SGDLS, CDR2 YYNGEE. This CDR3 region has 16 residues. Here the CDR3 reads CASSVDHSGAQETQFF. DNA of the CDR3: TGTGCCAGCAGCGTAGACCATTCAGGGGCACAAGAGACCCAGTTCTTC.

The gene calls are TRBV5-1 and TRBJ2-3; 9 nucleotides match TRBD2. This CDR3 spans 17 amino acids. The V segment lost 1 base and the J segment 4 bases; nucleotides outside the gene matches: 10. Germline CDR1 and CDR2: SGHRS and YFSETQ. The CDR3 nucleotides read TGCGCCAGCAGCTTGAGCTCAGGAGCGGGGGGTCCAGATACGCAGTATTTT. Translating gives CASSLSSGAGGPDTQYF.

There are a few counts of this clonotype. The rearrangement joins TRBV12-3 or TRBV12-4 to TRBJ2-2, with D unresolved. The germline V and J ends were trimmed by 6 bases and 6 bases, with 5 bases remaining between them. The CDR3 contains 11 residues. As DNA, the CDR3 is TGTGCCAGCAGAAGAGCCGGGGAGCTGTTTTTT. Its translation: CASRRAGELFF.

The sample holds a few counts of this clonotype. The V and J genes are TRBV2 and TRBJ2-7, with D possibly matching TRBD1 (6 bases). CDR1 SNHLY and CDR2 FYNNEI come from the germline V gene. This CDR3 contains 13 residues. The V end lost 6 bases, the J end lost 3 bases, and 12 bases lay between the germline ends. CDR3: CASRLTGIYEQYF. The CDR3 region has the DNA TGTGCCAGCAGGCTCACAGGGATCTACGAGCAGTACTTC.

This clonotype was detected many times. The CDR3 is CSAREGRVPYEQYF. CDR3 in DNA: TGCAGTGCTAGAGAGGGGAGGGTCCCCTACGAGCAGTACTTC. This chain connects TRBV20-1 to TRBJ2-7; TRBD2 matches at 7 bases. This CDR3 spans 14 amino acids. V trimming: 0 bases; J trimming: 2 bases; junction bases outside the gene matches: 4. Per the germline V gene, CDR1 is DFQATT and CDR2 is SNEGSKA (reference sequence).

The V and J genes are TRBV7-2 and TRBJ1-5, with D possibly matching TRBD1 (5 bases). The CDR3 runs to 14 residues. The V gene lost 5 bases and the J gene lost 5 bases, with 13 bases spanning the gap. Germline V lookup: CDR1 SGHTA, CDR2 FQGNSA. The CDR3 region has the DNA TGTGCCAGCAGCCGCCAAAGCAGGGATCAGCCCCAGCATTTT. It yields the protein CASSRQSRDQPQHF.

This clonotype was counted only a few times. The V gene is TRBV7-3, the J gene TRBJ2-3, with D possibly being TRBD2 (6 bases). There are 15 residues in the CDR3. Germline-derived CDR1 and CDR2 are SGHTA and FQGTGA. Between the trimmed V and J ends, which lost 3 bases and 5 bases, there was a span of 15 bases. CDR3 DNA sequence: TGTGCCAGCAGCTTGATCGGGAGTACGCGAGATACGCAGTATTTT. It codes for CASSLIGSTRDTQYF.

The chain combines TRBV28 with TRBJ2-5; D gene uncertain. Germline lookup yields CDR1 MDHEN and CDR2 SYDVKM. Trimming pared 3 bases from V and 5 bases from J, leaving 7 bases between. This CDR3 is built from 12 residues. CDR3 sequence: CASSFQSETQYF. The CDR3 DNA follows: TGTGCCAGCAGTTTTCAATCCGAGACCCAGTACTTC.

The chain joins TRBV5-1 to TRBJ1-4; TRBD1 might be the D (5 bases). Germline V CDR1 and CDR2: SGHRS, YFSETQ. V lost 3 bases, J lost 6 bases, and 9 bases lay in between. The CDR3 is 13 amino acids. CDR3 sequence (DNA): TGCGCCAGCAGCTCCCAGGGTCATGAAAAACTGTTTTTT. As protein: CASSSQGHEKLFF.

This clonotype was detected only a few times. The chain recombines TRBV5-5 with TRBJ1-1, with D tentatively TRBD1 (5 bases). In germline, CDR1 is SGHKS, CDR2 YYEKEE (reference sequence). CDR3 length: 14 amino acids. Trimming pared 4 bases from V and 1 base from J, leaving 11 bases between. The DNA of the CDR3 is TGTGCCAGCAGCCCTACGGGACGGAACACTGAAGCTTTCTTT. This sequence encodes CASSPTGRNTEAFF.

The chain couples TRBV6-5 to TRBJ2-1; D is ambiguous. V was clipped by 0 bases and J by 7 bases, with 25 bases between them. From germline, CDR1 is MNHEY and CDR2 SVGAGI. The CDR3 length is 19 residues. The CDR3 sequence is CASSYSIASDPFFYNEQFF. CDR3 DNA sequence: TGTGCCAGCAGTTACTCGATAGCCAGCGACCCCTTTTTCTATAATGAGCAGTTCTTC.

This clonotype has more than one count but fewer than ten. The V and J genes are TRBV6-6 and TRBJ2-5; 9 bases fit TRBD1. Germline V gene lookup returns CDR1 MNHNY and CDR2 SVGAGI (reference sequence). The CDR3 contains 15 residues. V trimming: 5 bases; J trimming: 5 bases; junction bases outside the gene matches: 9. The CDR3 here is CASSNTGGGLETQYF. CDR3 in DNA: TGTGCCAGCAGTAATACAGGGGGCGGTCTGGAGACCCAGTACTTC.

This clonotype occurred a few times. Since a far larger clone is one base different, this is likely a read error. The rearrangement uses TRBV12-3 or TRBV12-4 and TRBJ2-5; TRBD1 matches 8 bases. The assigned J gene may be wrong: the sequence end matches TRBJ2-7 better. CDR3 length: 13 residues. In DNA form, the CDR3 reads TGTGCCAGCAGTCCCGGGACAGGCTGCGAGCAGTACTTC. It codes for CASSPGTGCEQYF.

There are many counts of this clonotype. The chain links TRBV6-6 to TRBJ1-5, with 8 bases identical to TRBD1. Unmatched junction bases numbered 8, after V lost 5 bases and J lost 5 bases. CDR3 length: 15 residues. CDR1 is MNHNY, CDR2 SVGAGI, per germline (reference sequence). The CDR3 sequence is CASSASGQGYQPQHF. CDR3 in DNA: TGTGCCAGCAGTGCCTCCGGACAGGGTTATCAGCCCCAGCATTTT.

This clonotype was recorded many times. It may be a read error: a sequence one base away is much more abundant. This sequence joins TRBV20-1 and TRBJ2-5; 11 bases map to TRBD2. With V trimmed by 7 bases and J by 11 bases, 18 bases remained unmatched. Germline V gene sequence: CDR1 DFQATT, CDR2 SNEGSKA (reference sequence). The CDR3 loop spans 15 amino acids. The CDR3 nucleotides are TGCAGTGTTCCTCAGCTAGCGGGGGGCTACAATGAGCAGTACTTC. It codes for CSVPQLAGGYNEQYF.

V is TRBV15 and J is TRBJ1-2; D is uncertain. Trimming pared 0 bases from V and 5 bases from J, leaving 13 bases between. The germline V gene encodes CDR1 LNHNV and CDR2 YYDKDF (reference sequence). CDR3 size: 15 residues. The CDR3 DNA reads TGTGCCACCAGCAGAGATCTCCCGACGGGTTATGGCTACACCTTC. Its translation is CATSRDLPTGYGYTF.

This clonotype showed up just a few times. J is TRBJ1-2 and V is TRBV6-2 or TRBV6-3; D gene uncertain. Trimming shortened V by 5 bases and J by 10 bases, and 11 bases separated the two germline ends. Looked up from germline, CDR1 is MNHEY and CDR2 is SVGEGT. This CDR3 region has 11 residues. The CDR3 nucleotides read TGTGCCAGCAGTAAGGGTTTGCCCTACACCTTC. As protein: CASSKGLPYTF.

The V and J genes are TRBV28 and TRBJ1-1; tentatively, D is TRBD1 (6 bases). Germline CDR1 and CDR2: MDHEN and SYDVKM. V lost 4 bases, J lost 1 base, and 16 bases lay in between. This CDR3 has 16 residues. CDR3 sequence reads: CASSSPRGLTNTEAFF. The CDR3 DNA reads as TGTGCCAGCAGTTCTCCCCGGGGGCTAACGAACACTGAAGCTTTCTTT.

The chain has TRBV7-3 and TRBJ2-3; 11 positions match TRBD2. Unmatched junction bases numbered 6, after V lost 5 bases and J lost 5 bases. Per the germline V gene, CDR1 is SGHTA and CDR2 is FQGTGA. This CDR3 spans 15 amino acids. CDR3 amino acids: CASSALAGALDTQYF. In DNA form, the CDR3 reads TGTGCCAGCAGCGCACTAGCGGGGGCCCTAGATACGCAGTATTTT.

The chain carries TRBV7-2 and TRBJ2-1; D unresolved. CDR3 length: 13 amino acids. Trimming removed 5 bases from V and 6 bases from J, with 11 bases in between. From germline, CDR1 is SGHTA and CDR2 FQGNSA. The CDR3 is CASSPPNTNEQFF. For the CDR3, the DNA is TGTGCCAGCAGCCCGCCCAACACCAATGAGCAGTTCTTC. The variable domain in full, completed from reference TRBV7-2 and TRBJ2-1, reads GAGVSQSPSNKVTEKGKDVELRCDPISGHTALYWYRQSLGQGLEFLIYFQGNSAPDKSGLPSDRFSAERTGGSVSTLTIQRTQQEDSAVYLCASSPPNTNEQFFGPGTRLTVL.

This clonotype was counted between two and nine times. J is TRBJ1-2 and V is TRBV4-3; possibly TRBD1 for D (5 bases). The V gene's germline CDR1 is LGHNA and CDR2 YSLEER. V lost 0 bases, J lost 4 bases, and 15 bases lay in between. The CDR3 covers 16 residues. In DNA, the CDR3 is TGCGCCAGCAGCCAAGATGGTTCCGCAGGGAGCTATGGCTACACCTTC. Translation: CASSQDGSAGSYGYTF.

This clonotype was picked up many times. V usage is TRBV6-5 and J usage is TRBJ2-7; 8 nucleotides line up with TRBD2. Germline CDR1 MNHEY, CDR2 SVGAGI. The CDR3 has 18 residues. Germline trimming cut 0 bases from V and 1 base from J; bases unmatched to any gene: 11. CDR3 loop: CASSYSSLLRGGSYEQYF. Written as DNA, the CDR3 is TGTGCCAGCAGTTACTCGAGTCTATTACGGGGGGGATCCTACGAGCAGTACTTC.